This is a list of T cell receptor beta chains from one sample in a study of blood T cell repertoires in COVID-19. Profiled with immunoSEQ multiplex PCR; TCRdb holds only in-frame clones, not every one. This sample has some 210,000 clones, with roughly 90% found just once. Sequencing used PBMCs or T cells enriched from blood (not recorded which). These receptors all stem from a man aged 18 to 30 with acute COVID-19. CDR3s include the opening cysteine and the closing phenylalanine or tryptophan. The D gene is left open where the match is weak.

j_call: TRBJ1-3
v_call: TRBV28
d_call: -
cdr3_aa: CASSLETENTIYF

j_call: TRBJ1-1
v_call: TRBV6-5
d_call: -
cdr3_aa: CASTTEGRAFF

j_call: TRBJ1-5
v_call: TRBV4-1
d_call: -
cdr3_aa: CASSQDSTNRVPPQHF

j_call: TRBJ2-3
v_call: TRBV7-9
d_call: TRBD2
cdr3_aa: CASGILAGSTDTQYF

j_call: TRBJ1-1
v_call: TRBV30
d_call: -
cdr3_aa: CAWTQDNTEAFF

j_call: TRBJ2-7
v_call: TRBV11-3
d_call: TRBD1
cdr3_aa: CASSLGGQVIYEQYF

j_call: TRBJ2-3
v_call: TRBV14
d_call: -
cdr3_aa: CASSPDGTSTDTQYF

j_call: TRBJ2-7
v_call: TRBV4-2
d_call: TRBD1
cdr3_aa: CASSRFQGASYEQYF

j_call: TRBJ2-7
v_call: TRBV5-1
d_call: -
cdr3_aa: CASSLGSVSYEQYF

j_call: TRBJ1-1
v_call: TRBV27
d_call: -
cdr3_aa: CASSQGRGTEAFF

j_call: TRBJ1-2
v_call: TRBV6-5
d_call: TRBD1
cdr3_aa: CASSYGAGGGAGGYTF

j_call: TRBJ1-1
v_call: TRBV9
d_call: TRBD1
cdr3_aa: CASSPRTGEIEAFF

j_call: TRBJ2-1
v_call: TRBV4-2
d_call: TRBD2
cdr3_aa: CASSHGLAGGPGNEQFF

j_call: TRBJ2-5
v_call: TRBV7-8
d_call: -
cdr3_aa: CASSPQGGSGTETQYF

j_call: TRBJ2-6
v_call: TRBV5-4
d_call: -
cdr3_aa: CASSFGGTGANVLTF

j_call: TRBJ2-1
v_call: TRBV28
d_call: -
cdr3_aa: CASRGLGVNEQFF

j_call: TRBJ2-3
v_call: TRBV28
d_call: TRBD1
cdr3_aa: CASSLGQGTDTQYF

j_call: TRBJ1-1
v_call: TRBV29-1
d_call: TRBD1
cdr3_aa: CSAPDRGSEAFF

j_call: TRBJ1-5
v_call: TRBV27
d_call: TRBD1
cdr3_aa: CASSPTGIQSNQPQHF

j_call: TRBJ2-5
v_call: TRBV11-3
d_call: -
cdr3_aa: CASSTHKDGGETQYF

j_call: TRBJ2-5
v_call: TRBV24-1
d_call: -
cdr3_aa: CATSDSEALWVQETQYF

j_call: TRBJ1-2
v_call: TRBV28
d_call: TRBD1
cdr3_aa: CASSTSQGAYGYTF

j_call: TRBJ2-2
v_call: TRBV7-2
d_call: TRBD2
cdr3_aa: CASSPLAANTGELFF

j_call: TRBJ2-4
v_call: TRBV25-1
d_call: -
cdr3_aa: CASSELQGTDIQYF

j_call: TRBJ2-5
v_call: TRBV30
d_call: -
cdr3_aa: CACLGRVSGETQYF

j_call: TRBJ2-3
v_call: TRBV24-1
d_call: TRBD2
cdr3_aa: CATSDQHLGTSGRDTQYF

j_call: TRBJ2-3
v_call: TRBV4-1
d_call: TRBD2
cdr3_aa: CASSPPSGRASTDTQYF

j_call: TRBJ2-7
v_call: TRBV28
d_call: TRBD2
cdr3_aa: CASSLAAEQYF

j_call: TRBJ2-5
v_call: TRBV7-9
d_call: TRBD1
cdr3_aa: CASSLTRIGQGGETQYF

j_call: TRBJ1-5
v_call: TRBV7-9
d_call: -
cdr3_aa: CATAEGPYQPQHF

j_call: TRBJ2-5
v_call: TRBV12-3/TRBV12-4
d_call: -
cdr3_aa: CASSRQEQETQYF

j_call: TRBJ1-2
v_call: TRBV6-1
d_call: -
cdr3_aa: CASSEAMDTPNYGYTF

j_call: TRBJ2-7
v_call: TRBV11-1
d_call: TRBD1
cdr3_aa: CASSLRRQGSVYEQYF

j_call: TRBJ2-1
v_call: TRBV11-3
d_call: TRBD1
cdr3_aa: CASSLSRGRNGEQFF

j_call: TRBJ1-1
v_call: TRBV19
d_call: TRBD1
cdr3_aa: CASSSRQGARRNTEAFF

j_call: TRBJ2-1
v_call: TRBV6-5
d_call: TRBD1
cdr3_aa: CASDPGQGYNEQFF

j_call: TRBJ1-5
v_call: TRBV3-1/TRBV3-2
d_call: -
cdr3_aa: CASSQGDSSNQPQHF

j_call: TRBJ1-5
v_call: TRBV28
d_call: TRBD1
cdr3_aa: CASSLGTGGPQHF

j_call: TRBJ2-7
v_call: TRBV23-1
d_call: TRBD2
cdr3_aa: CASSQLTSGAYEQYF

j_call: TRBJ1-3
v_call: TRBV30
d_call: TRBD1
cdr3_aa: CAWSQGASGNTIYF

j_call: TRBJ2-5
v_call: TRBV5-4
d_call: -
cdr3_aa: CASSFRVGGAEETQYF

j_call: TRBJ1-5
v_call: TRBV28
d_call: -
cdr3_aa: CASLRQIHQPQHF

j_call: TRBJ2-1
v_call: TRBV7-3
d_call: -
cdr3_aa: CASRIRDEQFF

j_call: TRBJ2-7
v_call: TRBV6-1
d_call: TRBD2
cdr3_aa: CASSADFGTSGSYEQYF

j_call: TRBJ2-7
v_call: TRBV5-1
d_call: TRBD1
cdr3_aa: CASSWDRDYEQYF